One TCR beta chain is described in this entry. Participants were aged about 18 to 89 years from about two dozen US areas. Before being deemed recovered, Cohort 3 donors had two negative PCRs, clearance, or symptom resolution. The data derive from a study of blood T cell repertoires in COVID-19. About the research overall: Nucleic acid was either cDNA or gDNA, and it came from T cells, B-cell-depleted T cells, or PBMCs.

The data were produced by immunoSEQ multiplex PCR, yet TCRdb's version contains in-frame clones alone and is incomplete. The table includes around 250,000 clones, approximately 85% detected once. Per the germline V gene, CDR1 is PRHDT and CDR2 is FYEKMQ (reference sequence). V shed 2 bases, J shed 6 bases, and the junction held 12 bases outside the gene matches. This CDR3 has 16 amino acids. The sequencing input was PBMCs or T cells enriched from blood (not recorded which). The chain is built from TRBV13 and TRBJ1-1; 7 nucleotides align to TRBD1. The receptor was derived from a woman in her forties or fifties who had recovered from COVID-19. DNA for the CDR3: TGTGCCAGCAGCTTACAAGGGGGCGCCTCTGTTTCTGAAGCTTTCTTT. Amino acids: CASSLQGGASVSEAFF.